This paragraph covers one TCR beta chain sequence. The CDR3 covers 14 residues. Germline CDR1 and CDR2: SGHRS and YFSETQ. Between the trimmed V and J ends, which lost 0 bases and 7 bases, there was a span of 14 bases. TCRdb passed the RT-PCR reads through MiXCR, listing each CDR3 protein once. This sample has approximately 720,000 distinct CDR3 sequences; 14% occur once, and the top ten carry just over 3.5%. The chain joins TRBV5-1 to TRBJ2-7; D gene uncertain. The TCR originated in a female donor in good health, serving as a healthy control. Input material: memory CD4+ T cells from blood. CDR3 in amino acids: CASSLGPSGEEQYF. The DNA for the CDR3 is TGCGCCAGCAGCTTGGGACCTTCGGGCGAAGAGCAGTACTTC.